The TCR beta chain under discussion was sequenced for a study of blood T cell repertoires in COVID-19. Background on the study: Acute-phase and convalescent COVID-19 samples originated in the United States, Italy and Spain. PBMCs, B-cell-depleted T cells, or T cells were the source of the cDNA or gDNA that made up the material.

As handled by the study authors: Amplification with reference gene primers provided the estimates of nucleated cell counts. TCRdb's copy holds only in-frame clones and misses some; the assay was immunoSEQ multiplex PCR. V, J and clone size were drawn from that table, and D and trimming were deduced from the DNA. In the table there are 180,000 or so clones, roughly nine tenths of which are singletons. V lost 4 bases to trimming and J lost 7 bases, with 14 bases between them. Germline values: CDR1 SGHRS, CDR2 YFSETQ. The CDR3 consists of 13 residues. The sample consisted of peripheral blood. The chain links TRBV5-1 to TRBJ1-2, with D maybe TRBD1 (5 bases). The TCR originated in a man aged 18 to 30 with acute or convalescent COVID-19. This CDR3 is CASSPQDRSGYTF. As DNA, the CDR3 is TGCGCCAGCAGCCCCCAAGACAGAAGTGGCTACACCTTC.